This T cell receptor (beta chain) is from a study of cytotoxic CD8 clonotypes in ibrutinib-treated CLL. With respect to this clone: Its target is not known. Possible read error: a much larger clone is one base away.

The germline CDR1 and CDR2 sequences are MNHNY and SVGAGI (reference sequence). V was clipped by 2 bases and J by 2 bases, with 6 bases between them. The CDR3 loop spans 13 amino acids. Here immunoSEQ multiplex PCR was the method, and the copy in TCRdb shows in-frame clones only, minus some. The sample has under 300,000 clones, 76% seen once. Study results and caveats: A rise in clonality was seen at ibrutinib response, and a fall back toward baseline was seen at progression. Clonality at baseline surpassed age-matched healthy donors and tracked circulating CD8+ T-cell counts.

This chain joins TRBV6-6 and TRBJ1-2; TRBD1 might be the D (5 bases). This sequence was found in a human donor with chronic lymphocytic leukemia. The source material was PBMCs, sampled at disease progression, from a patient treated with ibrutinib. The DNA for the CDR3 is TGTGCCAGCAGTTACGAGGGGAACTATGGCTACACCTTC. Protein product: CASSYEGNYGYTF.